The rows below give T cell receptor beta chains drawn from one sample of a study of blood T cells in healthy people across ages. TCRdb re-called the 5' RACE reads with MiXCR, one entry per CDR3 protein. The data contain hundreds of thousands of distinct CDR3 sequences, 52% of them seen just once; the ten biggest clones take up approximately 12%. Sequenced: blood. These receptors all come from a woman older than 75 in good health. The CDR3 runs from the conserved cysteine through the conserved F or W. The D gene is left open where the match is weak. Clone size, where shown, is once, few, many, or a class for clones that have expanded.

TGTGCCAGCAGCGGGAGGGGCCTCGAGGCTTTCTTT	CASSGRGLEAFF	.	TRBV6-6	.	TRBJ1-1
TGCAGTGCTATACAGGCAGGGGGATACGAGCAGTACTTC	CSAIQAGGYEQYF	many	TRBV20-1	TRBD1	TRBJ2-7
TGCAGCGTTGAATCTGTCGCGGGGGGGCCGGGAGATACGCAGTATTTT	CSVESVAGGPGDTQYF	.	TRBV29-1	TRBD2	TRBJ2-3
TGTGCCAGCAGGAGGGACAGGGGCAATAATTCACCCCTCCACTTT	CASRRDRGNNSPLHF	once	TRBV2	TRBD1	TRBJ1-6
TGTGCCAGCAGTGACGGATGGGAAGATACGCAGTATTTT	CASSDGWEDTQYF	once	TRBV6-4	.	TRBJ2-3
TGTGCCAGCAGTCAGAACAGGATAACCAATGAGCAGTTCTTC	CASSQNRITNEQFF	many	TRBV12-3/TRBV12-4	.	TRBJ2-1
TGTGCCAGCACCAGATCTAGTAATGACAATGAGCAGTTCTTC	CASTRSSNDNEQFF	.	TRBV12-3/TRBV12-4	.	TRBJ2-1
TGCAGTGCTGAAGGGACTAGCGGGAGGGGCACAGATACGCAGTATTTT	CSAEGTSGRGTDTQYF	many	TRBV20-1	TRBD2	TRBJ2-3
TGCGCCAGCAGCCCCGGGATTGACGGCTATGGCTACACCTTC	CASSPGIDGYGYTF	many	TRBV5-1	.	TRBJ1-2
TGTGCCAGCAGTCCCGGAGGCTCGAGGGAGACCCAGTACTTC	CASSPGGSRETQYF	many	TRBV12-3/TRBV12-4	.	TRBJ2-5
TGTGCCAGCAGTTACTCATCATCCCGCGGGAGGGCCGGTCTCCAAGAGACCCAGTACTTC	CASSYSSSRGRAGLQETQYF	once	TRBV6-5	TRBD2	TRBJ2-5
TGTGCCAGCAGTGGGGCAGGACTGGGGTCGAACATTCAGTACTTC	CASSGAGLGSNIQYF	many	TRBV28	.	TRBJ2-4
TGTGCCAGCAGGGGTTCGACTCGAGGCTACACCTTC	CASRGSTRGYTF	many	TRBV12-3/TRBV12-4	.	TRBJ1-2
TGCAGCGTTGCCTCAGGAACTTACGAGCAGTACTTC	CSVASGTYEQYF	many	TRBV29-1	.	TRBJ2-7
TGCAGTGCCCAAAGACGCAATCAGCCCCAGCATTTT	CSAQRRNQPQHF	.	TRBV20-1	.	TRBJ1-5
TGCGCCAGCAGCCAAGATCGACAGAATCCTAACTATGGCTACACCTTC	CASSQDRQNPNYGYTF	.	TRBV4-3	.	TRBJ1-2
TGTGCCAGCAGTCCCTCCACCAGGGGTTATGAGCAGTTCTTC	CASSPSTRGYEQFF	many	TRBV12-3/TRBV12-4	.	TRBJ2-1
TGTGCCAGCAGCTTAGTTCCGGGACTAGCGGGAGTCTACGAGCAGTACTTC	CASSLVPGLAGVYEQYF	.	TRBV7-9	TRBD2	TRBJ2-7
TGTGCCAGCAGCCAAGCCGGGGCAGCACCATACGAGCAGTACTTC	CASSQAGAAPYEQYF	.	TRBV14	.	TRBJ2-7
TGCAGTTGCAGCAGGGTGGATAACAATGAGCAGTACTTC	CSCSRVDNNEQYF	few	TRBV20-1	.	TRBJ2-5
TGTGCCAGCAGCCATAACCGGTACAATGAGCAGTACTTT	CASSHNRYNEQYF	once	TRBV12-3/TRBV12-4	.	TRBJ2-7
TGCAGTGCCGCCCGAATGGGCACAGATACGCAGTATTTT	CSAARMGTDTQYF	.	TRBV20-1	.	TRBJ2-3
TGTGCCAGCAGTACGGGACTATTCGGGCAGACCCAGTACTTC	CASSTGLFGQTQYF	many	TRBV12-3/TRBV12-4	TRBD2	TRBJ2-5
TGTGCCAGCAGTGAACGGGTCGAGCAGCCCCAGCATTTT	CASSERVEQPQHF	.	TRBV2	.	TRBJ1-5
TGTGCCAGCAGCTTTAGCGCTACTAGCTCCTACAATGAGCGGTTCTTC	CASSFSATSSYNERFF	.	TRBV7-2	.	TRBJ2-1
TGTGCCAGCAGCTTGACAGAAGCCAAAAACATTCAGTACTTC	CASSLTEAKNIQYF	.	TRBV7-9	.	TRBJ2-4
TGTGCCATCAGCGCTCAGGGTGGACTAGCGGGGAATGAGCAGTTCTTC	CAISAQGGLAGNEQFF	many	TRBV10-3	TRBD2	TRBJ2-1
TGTGCCAGTAGTGAATACGACTCCCGCTACGAGCAGTACTTC	CASSEYDSRYEQYF	.	TRBV19	.	TRBJ2-7
TGTGCCAGCAGAGACAGGGGGACTAGCGCACTGTTTTTT	CASRDRGTSALFF	.	TRBV6-5	TRBD1	TRBJ1-4
TGCGCCAGCAGCTTGGTTGACAGTCCAGATACGCAGTATTTT	CASSLVDSPDTQYF	.	TRBV5-1	.	TRBJ2-3
TGTGCCACCAGTCGATCCAGGAACACTGAAGCTTTCTTT	CATSRSRNTEAFF	.	TRBV15	.	TRBJ1-1
TGCAGCGTTGAAATGTGGATGGGGGTAGCGGGAGGACAGCACTACGAGCAGTACTTC	CSVEMWMGVAGGQHYEQYF	.	TRBV29-1	TRBD2	TRBJ2-7
TGTGCCAGCAGTTTAAGGTCGCGACAGGGAAGGTCGGGTGAAAAACTGTTTTTT	CASSLRSRQGRSGEKLFF	.	TRBV27	TRBD1	TRBJ1-4
TGTGCCAGCAGCTTAGGGCCGGGGGTCTCAGGGGCTGAAAAACTGTTTTTT	CASSLGPGVSGAEKLFF	.	TRBV7-9	.	TRBJ1-4
TGCGCCAGCAGCTCCGGGGGGGACAGACTAAATTCACCCCCCCACTTT	CASSSGGDRLNSPPHF	.	TRBV6-6	TRBD1	TRBJ1-6
TGTGCCTGGAGGGGGAACTACAATGAGCAGTTCTTC	CAWRGNYNEQFF	many	TRBV30	.	TRBJ2-1
TGTGCCAGCTCAGTACGGGGCGAAGACGGGACCCAGTACTTC	CASSVRGEDGTQYF	.	TRBV18	.	TRBJ2-5
TGTGCCTGGAGTGTCTTTTGGACTAGCGGGGCGTCCTACGAGCAGTACTTC	CAWSVFWTSGASYEQYF	.	TRBV30	TRBD2	TRBJ2-7
TGTGCCAGCAGCTTAGACGGGGGTATCTACAATGAGCAGTTCTTC	CASSLDGGIYNEQFF	few	TRBV7-2	.	TRBJ2-1
TGTGCCAGCTCACCAGACAGAGTAGAGCAGTTCTTC	CASSPDRVEQFF	many	TRBV18	.	TRBJ2-1
TGCGCCAGCAGCCTCGCGGGGGGGACGACAGATACGCAGTATTTT	CASSLAGGTTDTQYF	many	TRBV11-2	TRBD2	TRBJ2-3
TGCAGCGTTAGGGGGGCTGGGGCCAACGTCCTGACTTTC	CSVRGAGANVLTF	.	TRBV29-1	.	TRBJ2-6
TGTGCCAGCAGTGAATATAGGGCGAGACAGGGTCTCCAAGAGACCCAGTACTTC	CASSEYRARQGLQETQYF	.	TRBV25-1	TRBD1	TRBJ2-5
TGTGCCAGCAGTCCTGCGGGGGCAGTCTATGAGCAGTTCTTC	CASSPAGAVYEQFF	many	TRBV28	.	TRBJ2-1
TGTGCCAGCAGTGAGCTAGGGGACAGGGCGTTTCCGTACTTC	CASSELGDRAFPYF	.	TRBV2	TRBD1	TRBJ2-7